One and the same sample provided the 2 T cell receptor beta chains below, sequenced in a study of shared clonotypes between healthy human individuals. Libraries were prepared by immunoSEQ multiplex PCR; TCRdb keeps only in-frame clonotypes and omits some of them. The data contain approximately 1.5 million clones, approximately 98% of them seen just once; the ten biggest clones take up around 0.47%. Sequences were obtained from naive CD4+ T cells sorted from blood. Subset: CD45RA+ positively selected. These receptors were obtained from a man in his thirties or forties in good health.

The chain combines TRBV10-3 with TRBJ2-7; 9 positions agree with TRBD2. The trim removed 11 bases at V and 0 bases at J, leaving 11 bases unmatched. From germline, CDR1 is ENHRY and CDR2 SYGVKD. This CDR3 has 15 residues. In DNA, the CDR3 is TGTGCCCTTTCCGGCGGGACTAGCAACTCCTACGAGCAGTACTTC. Amino acid sequence: CALSGGTSNSYEQYF.

This chain uses TRBV5-1 with TRBJ2-5; 16 nucleotides align to TRBD2. V was pared by 4 bases and J by 4 bases, with 7 bases of the junction left unmatched. The CDR3 sequence is 17 residues long. CDR1 SGHRS and CDR2 YFSETQ come from the germline V gene. Here the CDR3 reads CASSLEGLAGGRETQYF. The DNA of the CDR3 is TGCGCCAGCAGCCTGGAGGGACTAGCGGGAGGGCGAGAGACCCAGTACTTC.